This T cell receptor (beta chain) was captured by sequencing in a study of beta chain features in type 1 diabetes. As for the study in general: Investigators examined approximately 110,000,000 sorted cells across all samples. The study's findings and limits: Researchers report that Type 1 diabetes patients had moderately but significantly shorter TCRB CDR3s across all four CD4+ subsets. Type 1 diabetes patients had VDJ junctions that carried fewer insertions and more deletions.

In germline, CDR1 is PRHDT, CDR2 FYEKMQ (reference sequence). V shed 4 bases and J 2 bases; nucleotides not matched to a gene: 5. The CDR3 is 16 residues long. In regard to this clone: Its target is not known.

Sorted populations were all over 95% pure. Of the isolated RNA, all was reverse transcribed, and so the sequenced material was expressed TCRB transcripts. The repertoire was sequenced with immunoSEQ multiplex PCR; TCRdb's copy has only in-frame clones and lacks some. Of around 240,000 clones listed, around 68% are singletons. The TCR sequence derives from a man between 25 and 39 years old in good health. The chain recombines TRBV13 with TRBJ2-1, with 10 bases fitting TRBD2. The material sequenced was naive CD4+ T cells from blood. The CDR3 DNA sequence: TGTGCCAGCAGCTCATCTAGCGGGAGTGCCTACAATGAGCAGTTCTTC. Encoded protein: CASSSSSGSAYNEQFF.